This T cell receptor (beta chain) stems from a study of T cell repertoires in cytomegalovirus infection. The CDR3 sequence is 14 residues long. The germline V gene encodes CDR1 MNHEY and CDR2 SVGEGT. V was shortened by 0 bases and J by 5 bases, with 10 bases between the two germline ends. Notes on the study in general: The response measured ex vivo was dominated by TCR beta clonotypes (HLA-C-restricted and CMV-specific).

TCRdb re-called the reads through MiXCR, storing one row per CDR3 protein. The table has around 50,000 distinct CDR3 sequences, around 18% seen once. About this clonotype itself: Its antigen is undetermined.

The gene calls are TRBV6-2 or TRBV6-3 and TRBJ1-1; D remains ambiguous. The sequences come from CD8+ T cells from cultured PBMCs, collected from culture after CMV antigen stimulation. The receptor's source is a human donor in good health (CMV status not recorded). Some clones in this sample may be carry-over from other donors' samples. CDR3: CASSYSRVGTEAFF. Here the CDR3 DNA reads TGTGCCAGCAGTTACTCGCGAGTCGGGACTGAAGCTTTCTTT.